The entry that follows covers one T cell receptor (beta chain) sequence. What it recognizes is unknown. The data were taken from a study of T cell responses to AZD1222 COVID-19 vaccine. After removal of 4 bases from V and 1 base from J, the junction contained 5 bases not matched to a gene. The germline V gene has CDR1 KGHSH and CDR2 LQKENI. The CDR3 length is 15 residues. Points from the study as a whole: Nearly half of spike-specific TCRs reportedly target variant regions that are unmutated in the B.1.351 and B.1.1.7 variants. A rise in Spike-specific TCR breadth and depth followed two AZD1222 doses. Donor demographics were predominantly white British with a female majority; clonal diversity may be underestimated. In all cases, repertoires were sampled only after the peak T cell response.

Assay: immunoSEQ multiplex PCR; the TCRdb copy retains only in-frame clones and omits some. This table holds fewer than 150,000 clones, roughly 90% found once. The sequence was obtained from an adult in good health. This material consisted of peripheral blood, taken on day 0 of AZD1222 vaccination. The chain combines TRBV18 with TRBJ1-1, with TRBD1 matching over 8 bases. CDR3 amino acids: CASSQRQGTNTEAFF. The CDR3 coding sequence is TGTGCCAGCTCACAGAGACAGGGGACGAACACTGAAGCTTTCTTT.